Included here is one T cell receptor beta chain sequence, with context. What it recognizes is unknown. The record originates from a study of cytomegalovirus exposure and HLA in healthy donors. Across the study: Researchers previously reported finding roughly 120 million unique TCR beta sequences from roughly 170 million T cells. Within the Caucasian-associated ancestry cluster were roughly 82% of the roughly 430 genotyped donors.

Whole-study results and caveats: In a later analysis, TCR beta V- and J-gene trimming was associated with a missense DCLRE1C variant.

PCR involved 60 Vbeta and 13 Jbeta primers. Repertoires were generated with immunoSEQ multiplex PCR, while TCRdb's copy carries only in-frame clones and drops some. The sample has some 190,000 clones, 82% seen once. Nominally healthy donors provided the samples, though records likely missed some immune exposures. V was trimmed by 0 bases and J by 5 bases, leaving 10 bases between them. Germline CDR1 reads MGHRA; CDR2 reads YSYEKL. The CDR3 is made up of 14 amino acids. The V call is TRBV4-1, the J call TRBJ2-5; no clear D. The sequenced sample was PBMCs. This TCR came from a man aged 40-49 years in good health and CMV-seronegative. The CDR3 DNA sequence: TGCGCCAGCAGCCAAGAACGGCTGAGGGAGACCCAGTACTTC. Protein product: CASSQERLRETQYF.